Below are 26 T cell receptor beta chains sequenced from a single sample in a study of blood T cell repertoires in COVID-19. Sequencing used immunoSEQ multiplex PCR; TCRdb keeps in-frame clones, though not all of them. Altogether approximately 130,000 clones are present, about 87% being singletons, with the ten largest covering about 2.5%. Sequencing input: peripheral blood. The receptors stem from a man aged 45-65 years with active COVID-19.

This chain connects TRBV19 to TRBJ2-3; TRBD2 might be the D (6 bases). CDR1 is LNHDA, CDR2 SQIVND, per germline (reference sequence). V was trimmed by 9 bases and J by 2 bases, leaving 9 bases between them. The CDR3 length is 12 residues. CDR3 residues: CASRGNTDTQYF. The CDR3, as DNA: TGTGCCAGCCGGGGGAACACAGATACGCAGTATTTT.

The CDR3 coding sequence is TGTGCCAGCAGTTATCGGAGGGAGTTCTTC. Amino acid sequence: CASSYRREFF. The chain has TRBV6-2 or TRBV6-3 and TRBJ2-1; D might be TRBD2 (6 bases). The CDR3 runs 10 residues. Germline lookup yields CDR1 MNHEY and CDR2 SVGEGT. Trimming took 3 bases from V and 14 from J, leaving 8 bases between them.

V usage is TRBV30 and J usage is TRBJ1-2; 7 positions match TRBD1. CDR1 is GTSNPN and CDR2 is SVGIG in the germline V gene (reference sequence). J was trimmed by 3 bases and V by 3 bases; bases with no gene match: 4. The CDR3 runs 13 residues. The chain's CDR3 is CAWRSTGYYGYTF. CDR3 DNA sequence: TGTGCCTGGAGGTCGACAGGGTACTATGGCTACACCTTC.

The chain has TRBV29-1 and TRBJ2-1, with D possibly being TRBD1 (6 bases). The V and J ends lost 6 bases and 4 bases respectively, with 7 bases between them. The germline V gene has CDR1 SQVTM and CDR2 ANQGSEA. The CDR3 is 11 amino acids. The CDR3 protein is CSVTGYNEQFF. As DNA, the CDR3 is TGCAGCGTGACAGGATACAATGAGCAGTTCTTC.

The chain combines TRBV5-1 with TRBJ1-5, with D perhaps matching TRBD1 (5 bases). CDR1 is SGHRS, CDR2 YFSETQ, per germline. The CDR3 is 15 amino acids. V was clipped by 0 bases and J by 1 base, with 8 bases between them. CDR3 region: CASSLAWGSNQPQHF. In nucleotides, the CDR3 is TGCGCCAGCAGCTTGGCCTGGGGCAGCAATCAGCCCCAGCATTTT.

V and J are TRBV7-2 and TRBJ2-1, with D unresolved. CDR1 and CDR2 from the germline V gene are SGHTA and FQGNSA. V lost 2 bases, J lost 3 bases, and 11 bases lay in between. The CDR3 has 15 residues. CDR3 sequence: CASSLSTNGYNEQFF. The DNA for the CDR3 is TGTGCCAGCAGCTTATCAACCAACGGCTACAATGAGCAGTTCTTC. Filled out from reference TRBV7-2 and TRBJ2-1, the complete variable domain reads GAGVSQSPSNKVTEKGKDVELRCDPISGHTALYWYRQSLGQGLEFLIYFQGNSAPDKSGLPSDRFSAERTGGSVSTLTIQRTQQEDSAVYLCASSLSTNGYNEQFFGPGTRLTVL.

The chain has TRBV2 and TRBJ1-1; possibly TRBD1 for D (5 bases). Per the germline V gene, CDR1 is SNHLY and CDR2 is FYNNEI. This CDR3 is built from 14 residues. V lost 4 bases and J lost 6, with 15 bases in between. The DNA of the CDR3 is TGTGCCAGCAGTGTTTTGGGGGGGTATTCTGAAGCTTTCTTT. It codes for CASSVLGGYSEAFF.

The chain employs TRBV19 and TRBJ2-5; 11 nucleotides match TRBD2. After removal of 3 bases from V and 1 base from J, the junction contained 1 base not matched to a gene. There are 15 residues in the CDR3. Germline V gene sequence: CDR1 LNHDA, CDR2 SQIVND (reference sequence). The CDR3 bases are TGTGCCAGTAGTATTAGCGGGGGGGCCCAAGAGACCCAGTACTTC. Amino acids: CASSISGGAQETQYF.

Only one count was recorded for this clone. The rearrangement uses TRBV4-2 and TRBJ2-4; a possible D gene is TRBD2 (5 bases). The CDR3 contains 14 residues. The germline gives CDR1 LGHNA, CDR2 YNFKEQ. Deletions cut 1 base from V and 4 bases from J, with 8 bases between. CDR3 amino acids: CASSQVGEKNIQYF. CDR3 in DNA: TGTGCCAGCAGCCAAGTCGGGGAGAAAAACATTCAGTACTTC.

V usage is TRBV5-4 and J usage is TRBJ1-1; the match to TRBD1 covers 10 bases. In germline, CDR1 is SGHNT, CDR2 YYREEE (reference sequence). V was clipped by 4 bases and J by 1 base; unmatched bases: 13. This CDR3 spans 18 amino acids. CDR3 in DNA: TGTGCCAGCAGCAAGTTAGGACAGGGGGAATATCGGAACACTGAAGCTTTCTTT. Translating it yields CASSKLGQGEYRNTEAFF. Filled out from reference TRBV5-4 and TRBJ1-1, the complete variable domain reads ETGVTQSPTHLIKTRGQQVTLRCSSQSGHNTVSWYQQALGQGPQFIFQYYREEENGRGNFPPRFSGLQFPNYSSELNVNALELDDSALYLCASSKLGQGEYRNTEAFFGQGTRLTVV.

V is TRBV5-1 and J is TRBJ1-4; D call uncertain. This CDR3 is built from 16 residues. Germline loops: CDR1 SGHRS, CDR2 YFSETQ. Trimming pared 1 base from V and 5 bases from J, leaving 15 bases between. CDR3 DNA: TGCGCCAGCAGCTTGAGAGGTGTAGGATCCAATGAAAAACTGTTTTTT. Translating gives CASSLRGVGSNEKLFF.

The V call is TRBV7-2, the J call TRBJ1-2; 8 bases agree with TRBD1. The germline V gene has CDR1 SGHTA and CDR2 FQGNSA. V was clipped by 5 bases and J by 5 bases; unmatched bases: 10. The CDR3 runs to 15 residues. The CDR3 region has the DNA TGTGCCAGCAGCCTTGGACAGGGCCTAACGTATGGCTACACCTTC. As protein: CASSLGQGLTYGYTF.

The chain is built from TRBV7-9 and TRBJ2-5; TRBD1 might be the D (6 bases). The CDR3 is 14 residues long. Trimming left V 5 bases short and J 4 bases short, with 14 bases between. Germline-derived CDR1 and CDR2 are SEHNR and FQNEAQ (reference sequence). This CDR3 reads CASSVTGIGETQYF. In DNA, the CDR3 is TGTGCCAGCAGCGTTACAGGGATCGGAGAGACCCAGTACTTC.

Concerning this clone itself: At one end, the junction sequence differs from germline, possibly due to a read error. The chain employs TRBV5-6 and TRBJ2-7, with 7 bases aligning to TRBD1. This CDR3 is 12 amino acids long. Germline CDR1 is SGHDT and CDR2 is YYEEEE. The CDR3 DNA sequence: TGTGCCAGCAGCCAACACCGGGACAGAGAGCTCTTC. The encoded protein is CASSQHRDRELF.

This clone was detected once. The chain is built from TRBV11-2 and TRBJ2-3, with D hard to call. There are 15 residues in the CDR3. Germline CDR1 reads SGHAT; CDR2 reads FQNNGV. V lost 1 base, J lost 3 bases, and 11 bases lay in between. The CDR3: CASSLVRKRTDTQYF. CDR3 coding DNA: TGTGCCAGCAGCTTAGTGCGGAAGAGAACAGATACGCAGTATTTT.

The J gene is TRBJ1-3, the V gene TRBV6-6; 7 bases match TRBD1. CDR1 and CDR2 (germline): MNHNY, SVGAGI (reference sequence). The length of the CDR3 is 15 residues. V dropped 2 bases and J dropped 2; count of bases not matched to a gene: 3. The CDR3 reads CASSYGDSAGNTIYF. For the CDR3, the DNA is TGTGCCAGCAGTTACGGGGACAGCGCTGGAAACACCATATATTTT.

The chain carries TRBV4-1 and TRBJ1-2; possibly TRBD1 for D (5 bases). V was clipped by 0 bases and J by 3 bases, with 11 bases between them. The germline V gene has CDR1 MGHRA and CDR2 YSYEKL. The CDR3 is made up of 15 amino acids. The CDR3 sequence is CASSQDLGGDYGYTF. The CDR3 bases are TGCGCCAGCAGCCAAGATCTGGGGGGGGACTATGGCTACACCTTC.

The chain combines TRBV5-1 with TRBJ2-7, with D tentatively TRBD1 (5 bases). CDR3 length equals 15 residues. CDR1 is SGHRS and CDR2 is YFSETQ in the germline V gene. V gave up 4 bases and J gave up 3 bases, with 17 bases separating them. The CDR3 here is CASSTDRGFHYEQYF. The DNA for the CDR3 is TGCGCCAGCAGCACGGATAGGGGTTTCCACTACGAGCAGTACTTC. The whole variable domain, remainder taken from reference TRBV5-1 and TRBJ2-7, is KAGVTQTPRYLIKTRGQQVTLSCSPISGHRSVSWYQQTPGQGLQFLFEYFSETQRNKGNFPGRFSGRQFSNSRSEMNVSTLELGDSALYLCASSTDRGFHYEQYFGPGTRLTVT.

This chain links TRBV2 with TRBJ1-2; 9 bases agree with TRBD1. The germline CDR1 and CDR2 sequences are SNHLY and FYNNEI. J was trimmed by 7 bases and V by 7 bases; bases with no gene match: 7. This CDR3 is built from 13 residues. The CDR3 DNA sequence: TGTGCCAGCAACCCCGGGACAGGGTCTGGCTACACCTTC. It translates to CASNPGTGSGYTF.

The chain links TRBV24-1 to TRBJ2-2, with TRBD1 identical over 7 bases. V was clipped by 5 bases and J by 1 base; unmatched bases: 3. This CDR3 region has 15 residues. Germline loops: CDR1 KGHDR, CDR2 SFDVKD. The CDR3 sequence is CATSGRTGNTGELFF. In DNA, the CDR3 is TGTGCCACCAGTGGTAGGACAGGGAACACCGGGGAGCTGTTTTTT.

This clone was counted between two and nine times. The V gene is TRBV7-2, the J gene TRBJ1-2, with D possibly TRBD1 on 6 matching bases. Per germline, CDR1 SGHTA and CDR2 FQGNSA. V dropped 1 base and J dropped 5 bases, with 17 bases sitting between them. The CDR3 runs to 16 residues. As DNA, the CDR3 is TGTGCCAGCAGCTTAGTCGGAACTGGGGGGGCGTATGGCTACACCTTC. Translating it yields CASSLVGTGGAYGYTF.

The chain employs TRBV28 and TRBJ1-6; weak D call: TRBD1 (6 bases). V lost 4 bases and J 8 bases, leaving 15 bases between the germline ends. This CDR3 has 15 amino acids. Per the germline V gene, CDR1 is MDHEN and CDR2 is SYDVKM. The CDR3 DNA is TGTGCCAGCAGTTCCCCGACAGGAGCCCATTCACCCCTCCACTTT. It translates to CASSSPTGAHSPLHF. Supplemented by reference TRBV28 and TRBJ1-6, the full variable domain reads DVKVTQSSRYLVKRTGEKVFLECVQDMDHENMFWYRQDPGLGLRLIYFSYDVKMKEKGDIPEGYSVSREKKERFSLILESASTNQTSMYLCASSSPTGAHSPLHFGNGTRLTVT.

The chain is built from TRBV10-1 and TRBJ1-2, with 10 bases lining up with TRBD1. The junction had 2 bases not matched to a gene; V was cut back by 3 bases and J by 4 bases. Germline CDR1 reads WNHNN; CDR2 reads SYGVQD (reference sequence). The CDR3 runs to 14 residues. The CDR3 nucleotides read TGCGCCAGCAGTGATCGGGACAGGGGCTATGGCTACACCTTC. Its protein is CASSDRDRGYGYTF.

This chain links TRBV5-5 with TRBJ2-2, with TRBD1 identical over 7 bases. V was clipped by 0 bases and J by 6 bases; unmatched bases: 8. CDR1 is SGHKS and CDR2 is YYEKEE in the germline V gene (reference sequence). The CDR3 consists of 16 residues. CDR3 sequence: CASSLEGGRTAGELFF. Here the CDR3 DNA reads TGTGCCAGCAGCTTGGAAGGGGGCAGGACCGCCGGGGAGCTGTTTTTT. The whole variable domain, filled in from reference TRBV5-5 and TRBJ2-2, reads DAGVTQSPTHLIKTRGQQVTLRCSPISGHKSVSWYQQVLGQGPQFIFQYYEKEERGRGNFPDRFSARQFPNYSSELNVNALLLGDSALYLCASSLEGGRTAGELFFGEGSRLTVL.

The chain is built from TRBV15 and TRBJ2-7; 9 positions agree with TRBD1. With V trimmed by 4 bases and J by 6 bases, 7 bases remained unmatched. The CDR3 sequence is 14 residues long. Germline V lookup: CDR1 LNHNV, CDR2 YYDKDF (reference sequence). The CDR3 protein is CATSTTGGSREQYF. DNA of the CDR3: TGTGCCACCAGCACGACAGGGGGGAGTCGCGAGCAGTACTTC.

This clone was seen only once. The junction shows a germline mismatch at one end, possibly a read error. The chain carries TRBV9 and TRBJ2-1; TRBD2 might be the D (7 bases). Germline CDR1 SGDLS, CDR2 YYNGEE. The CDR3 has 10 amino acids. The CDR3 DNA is TGCGCCAGCAGCGTAAGGGGGGGGTTCTTC. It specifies CASSVRGGFF.